The TCR beta chain described here comes from a study of long-term antiretroviral therapy in people with HIV (dated by TCRdb to the early 2020s). Context from the whole study: The earliest samples were collected roughly a decade before the 2015 WHO recommendation for immediate ART, at a time when ART was usually postponed until CD4 counts fell. A retrospective serial study tested whether changes in peripheral blood TRB repertoire composition and diversity were associated with ART initiation and durable HIV suppression. From 30 adults with confirmed HIV infection, the cohort provided approximately 210 cryopreserved PBMC samples, gathered serially across a mean of around 6 years (range 1-12). Of the approximately 30 participants with HIV, roughly 10 were female. No cross-contamination during QIAcube processing turned up in test extractions that ran a monoclonal T-cell line alongside 30 to 40 polyclonal samples.

To be included, a participant needed at least one PBMC sample from before ART initiation plus at least two post-ART samples. Treatment was received in the United States of America by all participants with HIV. Before DNA extraction, cryopreserved samples of roughly 0.85-10 million PBMC were thawed and washed. At the time of the earliest PBMC sample for each participant with HIV, ages ranged from about 20 to 54 years. Per participant, PBMC samples came from 1-4 timepoints prior to ART initiation and 2-8 timepoints following ART initiation, for a median of 7 samples. For every participant, serial HIV viral load, CD4+ T-cell count, ART history and demographic data were obtained. Genomic DNA was extracted from unsorted PBMC with a Qiagen kit on a QIAcube, processed in batches of 12 samples. As for this clone: Its antigen is not yet known. No much larger clone exists at a distance of one base, and base qualities are not known.

The immunoSEQ hsTCRB v3.0 assay was used at survey level resolution for TRB variable region sequencing. TRB sequencing targeted a depth of about 35,000-55,000 T-cell genomes per sample. TRB libraries were pooled and sequenced on an Illumina MiSeq using a v3 150-cycle kit. In the original analysis: Analysis of repertoires was carried out in R inside a reproducible Nextflow workflow spanning QC, data transformation and analysis. Custom analyses were implemented in LymphoSeq2, an R package for AIRR-Seq data exploration. A few samples that yielded fewer than 5000 total TRB sequences were excluded, so that approximately 170 HIV repertoires were analyzed. Among the roughly 200 retained HIV repertoires, 59 were collected before ART initiation and approximately 130 were collected after ART initiation. Repertoires were downsampled to 5000 TRB nucleotide sequences, and summary statistics were averaged over 100 downsampling iterations. The analysis kept only TRB sequences whose CDR3 regions were at least seven amino acids long. Diversity was assessed using a clonality score derived from Shannon entropy and using the Gini coefficient. Repertoire networks linked the top 5000 CDR3 amino acid sequences whenever two sequences differed by an edit distance of one. For TRB CDR3 amino acid sequences, antigen specificity groups and MHC restriction were predicted with GLIPH2. Known CMV, EBV, HIV or tissue antigen associations were flagged by matching CDR3 amino acid sequences against VDJdb and McPAS-TCR. Pre-ART, post-ART and control groups were compared with Wilcoxon signed-rank tests and Holm-Bonferroni correction. TCRdb re-hosts the immuneACCESS table, in-frame sequences only. Its copies lack some clones; in the studies checked, an unresolved V gene accounts for under half of them, and the cause for the rest is not known. V and J calls and clone size are as listed in that table; D and trimming were resolved from the DNA. The sample table lists about 30,000 clones, nearly 95% of them with a count of one. The ten largest clones represent 3.5% to 4.5% of the sample.

The investigation overall reported the following: Because pre-ART samples had limited cell numbers, unsorted PBMC were profiled rather than sorted CD4+ and CD8+ T cells. Because PBMC availability was limited, only the TCR beta chain was sequenced, with no alpha chain pairing. The samples span the years 2004 to 2017, and the ART regimens used may be less effective than current regimens. Expanded TRB clones identified before ART initiation dominated the repertoire across all time points, though the dominance fluctuated and decreased in many PLHIV after ART. ART initiation was associated with a significant increase in TRB diversity, but diversity stayed significantly below transplant donor controls even after long-term ART. Inferences about post-ART repertoire changes are limited because no data were available on ART adherence, viral resistance or therapy changes. CDR3 length ranges in HIV repertoires were narrower than in controls, and network structure suggested an antigen-experienced repertoire with only a slight naive shift after ART.

V has 0 bases trimmed and J has 4 bases trimmed; junction bases matching no gene number 5. According to the germline V gene, CDR1 reads SGHDT and CDR2 reads YYEEEE. From the cysteine through the phenylalanine, the CDR3 covers 15 amino acids. Just CDR3 DNA is preserved here, 45 bases in frame from base 1. The sequence came from a woman aged 50 to 65 with HIV. The rearranged chain carries TRBV5-6 and TRBJ2-3; the central 7 bases match TRBD2. The starting material was unsorted PBMCs, obtained about 5.1 years after starting antiretroviral therapy. This receptor carries the CDR3 CASSLASGAADTQYF. The nucleotide sequence is given as TGTGCCAGCAGCTTGGCCAGCGGGGCGGCAGATACGCAGTATTTT.